A selection of T cell receptor beta chains follows, all from one sample in a study of human T cells and chemical hapten exposure. A single record per CDR3 protein comes from TCRdb applying MiXCR to the RACE reads. The sample gives about 140,000 distinct CDR3 sequences, 12% of which show up once; 1.3% to 1.5% is in the top ten. The input for sequencing was whole blood, taken in connection with sensitization to the hapten diphenylcyclopropenone (DPC). These TCRs come from a woman aged 45-65 years with alopecia areata. Some clones in this sample may be carry-over from other donors' samples. Both conserved end residues are part of each CDR3.

>TRBJ2-7|TRBV11-3
CASSLQGGDYAQYF
>TRBJ2-1|TRBV7-3
CASSFGAATTMNNEQFF
>TRBJ2-7|TRBV30
CAWSGSPTGLDEQYF
>TRBJ1-4|TRBV20-1
CSAQERHSNEKLFF
>TRBJ2-7|TRBV3-1
CASSQGLAEAYEQYF
>TRBJ2-1|TRBV7-6
CASSLVGPTYNEQFF
>TRBJ2-5|TRBV10-1
CASSESGTVQETQYF
>TRBJ2-7|TRBV12-3/TRBV12-4
CASSFWEGTHEQYF
>TRBJ2-1|TRBV29-1
CSVEGAQGKFDEQFF
>TRBJ2-1|TRBV20-1
CSAPRAGGGNEQFF
>TRBJ2-5|TRBV5-1
CASQLDPGPQYF
>TRBJ1-5|TRBV19
CASSIGGTGGPNQPQHF
>TRBJ2-7|TRBV23-1
CASSTEGLNEQYF
>TRBJ2-1|TRBV7-8
CASSRMGTSGTNEQFF
>TRBJ2-3|TRBV6-2/TRBV6-3
CASTGTWNIPDTQYF
>TRBJ1-1|TRBV10-3
CAISGGSAGAFF
>TRBJ2-1|TRBV7-6
CASSPSGRPYNEQFF
>TRBJ1-5|TRBV18
CASSPGTGATQPQHF
>TRBJ2-7|TRBV20-1
CSARKRASSYEQYF
>TRBJ1-6|TRBV11-2
CASSLEGSPLHF
>TRBJ2-7|TRBV4-3
CASSHTSGVYEQYF
>TRBJ2-7|TRBV27
CASSRQGNYEQYF
>TRBJ2-7|TRBV19
CASAPGQGGYEQYF
>TRBJ2-5|TRBV18
CASSPRQGSTGRQETQYF
>TRBJ2-5|TRBV20-1
CSASAGKETQYF
>TRBJ2-3|TRBV20-1
CSARIQREPTDTQYF
>TRBJ2-5|TRBV20-1
CSANDLGETQYF
>TRBJ2-2|TRBV12-3/TRBV12-4
CASNAPRRLAGGTGELFF
>TRBJ1-1|TRBV11-3
CASSLGKNEGNTEAFF
>TRBJ2-6|TRBV11-2
CASSPGRVVGANVLTF
>TRBJ1-4|TRBV9
CASSEGRVGEKLFF
>TRBJ2-5|TRBV29-1
CSGSQGAWETQYF
>TRBJ1-2|TRBV19
CASSMQGQLYGYTF
>TRBJ2-5|TRBV10-3
CAISEGLAGAQETQYF
>TRBJ2-7|TRBV6-6
CASSYSQGPYEQYF
>TRBJ2-1|TRBV11-2
CASSSLQGNNEQFF
>TRBJ2-5|TRBV5-1
CASSPGTGQETQYF
>TRBJ2-6|TRBV5-1
CASSLALGQANVLTF
>TRBJ1-3|TRBV27
CASSLTRGGSGNTIYF
>TRBJ2-3|TRBV12-3/TRBV12-4
CASSIGRQNTQYF
>TRBJ1-2|TRBV6-5
CASSYSQAYGYTF
>TRBJ2-1|TRBV5-4
CASSWGEGRRNEQFF
>TRBJ1-4|TRBV12-3/TRBV12-4
CASSYRPLAGRKLFF
>TRBJ1-5|TRBV30
CAWSVKGQIHNQPQHF
>TRBJ2-1|TRBV6-6
CASSYSTGAGGNNEQFF
>TRBJ1-5|TRBV11-2
CASSFGQGPNQPQHF
>TRBJ2-6|TRBV19
CASSMAGGAGANVLTF
>TRBJ2-7|TRBV19
CASSIAGTGNYEQYF
>TRBJ2-7|TRBV5-1
CASSLAGTYEQYF
>TRBJ1-6|TRBV20-1
CSAREGRTSSNSPLHF
>TRBJ2-7|TRBV6-6
CASSPPGQGIREQYF
>TRBJ2-3|TRBV24-1
CATSESRDTQYF
>TRBJ2-7|TRBV6-8
CASSYRREVF
>TRBJ1-3|TRBV29-1
CSVGSDTIYF
>TRBJ1-6|TRBV30
CAWGQRSEGSLHF
>TRBJ1-1|TRBV14
CASSRQVFTEAFF
>TRBJ1-5|TRBV6-2/TRBV6-3
CASTPSGGAGQPQHF
>TRBJ2-5|TRBV6-5
CASSKTAQQRTQYF
>TRBJ2-7|TRBV18
CASSPGTRPYEQYF